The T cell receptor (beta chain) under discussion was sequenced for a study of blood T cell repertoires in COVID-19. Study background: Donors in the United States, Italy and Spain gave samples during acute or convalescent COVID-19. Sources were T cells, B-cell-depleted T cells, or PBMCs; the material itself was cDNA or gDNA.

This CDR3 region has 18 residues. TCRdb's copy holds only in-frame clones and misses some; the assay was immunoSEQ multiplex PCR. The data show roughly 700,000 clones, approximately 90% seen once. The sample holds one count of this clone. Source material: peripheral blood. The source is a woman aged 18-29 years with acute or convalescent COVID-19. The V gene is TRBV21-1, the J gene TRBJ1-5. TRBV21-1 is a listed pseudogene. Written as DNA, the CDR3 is TGTGCCAGCAGCAATTACTTCGGATGGCGGGATAGTGGACAGCCCCAGCATTTT. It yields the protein CASSNYFGWRDSGQPQHF.